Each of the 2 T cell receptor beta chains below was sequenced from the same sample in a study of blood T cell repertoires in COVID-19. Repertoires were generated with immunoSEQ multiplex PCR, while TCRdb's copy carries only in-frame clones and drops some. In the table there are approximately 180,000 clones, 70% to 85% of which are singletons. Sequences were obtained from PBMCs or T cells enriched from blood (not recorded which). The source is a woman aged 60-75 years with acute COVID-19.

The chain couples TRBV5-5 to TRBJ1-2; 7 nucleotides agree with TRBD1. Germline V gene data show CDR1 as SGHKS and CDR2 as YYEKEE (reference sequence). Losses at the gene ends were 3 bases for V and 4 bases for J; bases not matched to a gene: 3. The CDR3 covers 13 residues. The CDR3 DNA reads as TGTGCCAGCAGCTCGACAGGGCTCTATGGCTACACCTTC. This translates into CASSSTGLYGYTF. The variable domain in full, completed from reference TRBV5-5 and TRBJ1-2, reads DAGVTQSPTHLIKTRGQQVTLRCSPISGHKSVSWYQQVLGQGPQFIFQYYEKEERGRGNFPDRFSARQFPNYSSELNVNALLLGDSALYLCASSSTGLYGYTFGSGTRLTVV.

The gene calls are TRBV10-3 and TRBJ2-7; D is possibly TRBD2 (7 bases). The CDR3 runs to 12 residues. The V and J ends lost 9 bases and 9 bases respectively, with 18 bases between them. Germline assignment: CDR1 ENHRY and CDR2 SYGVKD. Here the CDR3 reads CAMGGGLGVQYV. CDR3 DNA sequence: TGTGCCATGGGCGGGGGCCTTGGGGTGCAGTACGTC.